This T cell receptor (beta chain) emerged from a study of cytomegalovirus exposure and HLA in healthy donors. Details on this clone: Its antigen is as yet unknown.

Each donor's status was that of a healthy bone marrow donor. The CDR3 is made up of 14 amino acids. The V and J ends lost 5 bases and 5 bases respectively, with 15 bases between them. CDR1 and CDR2 (germline): SGHVS, FNYEAQ. Regarding the study as a whole: Immune exposure was documented only through CMV serostatus.

PCR employed 60 Vbeta and 13 Jbeta primers. Assay: immunoSEQ multiplex PCR; the TCRdb copy retains only in-frame clones and omits some. The sample holds over 100,000 clones. The sequence came from a man aged 35 to 55 in good health and CMV-seropositive. The sample consisted of PBMCs. The chain combines TRBV7-6 with TRBJ2-5, with a weak D call TRBD2 (6 bases). CDR3 bases: TGTGCCAGCAGCCCGGGGGTGGAGCAGGAGACCCAGTACTTC. Translation: CASSPGVEQETQYF.